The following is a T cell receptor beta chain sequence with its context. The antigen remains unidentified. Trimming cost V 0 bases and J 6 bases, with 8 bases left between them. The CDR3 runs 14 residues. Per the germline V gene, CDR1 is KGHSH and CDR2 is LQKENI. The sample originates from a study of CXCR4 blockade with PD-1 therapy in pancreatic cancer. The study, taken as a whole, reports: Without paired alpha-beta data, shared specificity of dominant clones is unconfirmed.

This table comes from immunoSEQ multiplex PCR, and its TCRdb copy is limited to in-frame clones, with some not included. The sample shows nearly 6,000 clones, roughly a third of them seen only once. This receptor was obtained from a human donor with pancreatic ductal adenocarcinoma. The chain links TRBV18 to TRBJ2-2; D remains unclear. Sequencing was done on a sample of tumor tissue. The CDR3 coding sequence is TGTGCCAGCTCACCACCGGGCAGGTCCGGGGAGCTGTTTTTT. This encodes CASSPPGRSGELFF.